This TCR beta chain was identified in a study of T-cell reconstitution after alpha-beta-depleted transplantation in children. Unique molecular identifiers were incorporated into the prepared TCRbeta library. TCRdb re-called the PCR reads with MiXCR, one entry per CDR3 protein. The sample yields more than 150,000 distinct CDR3 sequences, more than 14% seen once. Trimming took 2 bases from V and 4 from J; bases not matched to a gene: 13. The CDR3 has 19 residues. This clonotype originated in a human donor who donated a stem cell graft to a child with acute lymphoblastic leukemia. The chain uses TRBV12-3 or TRBV12-4 and TRBJ2-1, with 11 bases identical to TRBD2. The sample consisted of PBMCs from the stem cell graft donor, taken from the stem cell graft. The chain's CDR3 is CASSLILAGGRAPYNEQFF. As DNA, the CDR3 is TGTGCCAGCAGTTTAATCCTAGCGGGAGGACGGGCGCCTTACAATGAGCAGTTCTTC.